One T cell receptor beta chain is described in this entry. Specified treatment: oral pan-JAK inhibitor, 5-10 mg twice daily. Germline CDR1 is MNHEY and CDR2 is SMNVEV (reference sequence). The CDR3 contains 16 residues. Trimming removed 0 bases from V and 0 bases from J, with 10 bases in between. In each case, RNA was isolated and then reverse transcribed into cDNA as the sequencing template. Clones were sequenced by immunoSEQ multiplex PCR, and TCRdb holds only the in-frame ones, with some missing. The data hold 64,000 or so clones, with 40% to 55% observed a single time. The sample comes from a study of CD8+ T cells in alopecia areata.

The TCR originated in a human donor with alopecia areata. The rearrangement links TRBV27 to TRBJ2-3, with a possible D match to TRBD2 (6 bases). Sequencing was performed on CD8+ T cells sorted from blood, taken at approximately week 36, from a patient treated with tofacitinib. This CDR3 reads CASSLSGGTSTDTQYF. The CDR3 DNA reads as TGTGCCAGCAGTTTATCCGGCGGGACTAGCACAGATACGCAGTATTTT.